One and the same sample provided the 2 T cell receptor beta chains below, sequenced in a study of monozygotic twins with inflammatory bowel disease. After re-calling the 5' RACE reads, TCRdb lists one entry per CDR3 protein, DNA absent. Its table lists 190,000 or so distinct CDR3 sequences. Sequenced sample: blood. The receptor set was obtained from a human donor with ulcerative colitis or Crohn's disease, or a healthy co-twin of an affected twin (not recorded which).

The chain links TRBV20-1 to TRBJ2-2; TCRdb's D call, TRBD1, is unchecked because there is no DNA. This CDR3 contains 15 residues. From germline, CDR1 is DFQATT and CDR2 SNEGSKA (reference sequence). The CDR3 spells CSASPPGHRPGELFF.

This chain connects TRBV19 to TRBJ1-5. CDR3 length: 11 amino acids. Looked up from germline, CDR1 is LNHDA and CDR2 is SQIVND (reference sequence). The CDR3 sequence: CASSLGGPQHF.